This entry is about one TCR beta chain. This record belongs to a study of T-cell memory formation after mild COVID-19. Via MiXCR, TCRdb re-called the 5' RACE reads, giving one row per CDR3 protein. The sample records a few hundred thousand distinct CDR3 sequences, around a sixth being singletons. CDR3 length: 14 amino acids. Trimming stripped 0 bases from V and 4 bases from J, with 9 bases between. Germline loops: CDR1 LGHNT, CDR2 FRNRAP. The origin of this receptor is a young man who had mild COVID-19 (a few samples of this study predate the infection). Cell type and time point are not known. Material: PBMCs or a T cell subset sorted from them (not recorded which). The V and J genes are TRBV12-5 and TRBJ1-1, with no clear D. The CDR3 loop reads CASGLVVGGTEAFF. In DNA form, the CDR3 reads TGTGCTAGTGGTTTGGTGGTAGGAGGCACTGAAGCTTTCTTT.